One T cell receptor beta chain is described in this entry. TCRbeta library preparation incorporated unique molecular identifiers. TCRdb ran MiXCR on the PCR reads and lists one entry per CDR3 protein. The sample includes about 980,000 distinct CDR3 sequences, 25% to 30% of them seen just once. With 4 bases removed from V and 0 bases from J, the gap between germline ends came to 7 bases. Germline V CDR1 and CDR2: SNHLY, FYNNEI. The length of the CDR3 is 15 residues. This entry is derived from a study of T-cell reconstitution after alpha-beta-depleted transplantation in children. This rearrangement joins TRBV2 to TRBJ2-6, with no clear D. Sequencing used PBMCs, mostly from graft donor cells, obtained 360 days after TCRalphabeta/CD19-depleted stem cell transplant. The clonotype originates from a boy younger than two who had a stem cell transplant for SCID, so the T cells may come from the graft donor. CDR3 protein: CASSVHSSGANVLTF. The CDR3 DNA sequence: TGTGCCAGCAGTGTACACAGCTCTGGGGCCAACGTCCTGACTTTC.